The next 24 T cell receptor beta chains were all read from a single sample in a study of blood T cell repertoires in COVID-19 (dated by TCRdb to 2018 to 2021). The library came from the immunoSEQ multiplex PCR assay. TCRdb carries this immuneACCESS record with in-frame sequences only. Its versions omit some clonotypes, under half of them owing to an unresolved V gene in the studies checked, with the rest unexplained. Across this sample there are hundreds of thousands of clones, with around nine tenths seen only once. Less than 7.5% of the sample comes from the top ten. The sequencing sample was made of peripheral blood. These receptors were collected from a man aged 60 to 69 who had recovered from COVID-19.

This chain connects TRBV6-2 or TRBV6-3 to TRBJ2-4; 12 bases match TRBD2. The length of the CDR3 is 15 residues. Trimming removed 6 bases from V and 6 bases from J; junction bases left unmatched: 6. CDR1 MNHEY and CDR2 SVGEGT come from the germline V gene. CDR3 sequence (DNA): TGTGCCAGCAGCTCGACTAGCGGGAGTGGAAACATTCAGTACTTC. Amino acid sequence: CASSSTSGSGNIQYF.

Notes on this clone: The identical CDR3 is also encoded by other nucleotide sequences in the sample. The chain combines TRBV7-2 with TRBJ2-6; TRBD2 is a possible D gene (6 bases). The CDR3 is 17 amino acids. Per the germline V gene, CDR1 is SGHTA and CDR2 is FQGNSA. V lost 0 bases, J lost 1 base, and 10 bases lay in between. The CDR3 spells CASSLAGGRSGANVLTF. The CDR3 bases are TGTGCCAGCAGCTTAGCGGGGGGTAGATCTGGGGCCAACGTCCTGACTTTC.

This clone was recorded only once. Germline and junction disagree at one end, which may indicate a read error. V usage is TRBV2 and J usage is TRBJ2-7; 14 bases fit TRBD2. Germline values: CDR1 SNHLY, CDR2 FYNNEI. The CDR3 spans 18 residues. CDR3 nucleotides: TGTGCCAGCAGGGAAGGGACTAGCGGGGGCAGTAACTTCTACGAGCAGTACTTC. Encoded protein: CASREGTSGGSNFYEQYF.

The chain combines TRBV6-5 with TRBJ2-7; D is possibly TRBD2 (6 bases). Between the trimmed V and J ends, which lost 4 bases and 0 bases, there was a span of 10 bases. CDR1 is MNHEY, CDR2 SVGAGI, per germline. The CDR3 runs 14 residues. The DNA of the CDR3 is TGTGCCAGCAGTTCCTGGGACTCCTCCTACGAGCAGTACTTC. Protein product: CASSSWDSSYEQYF.

The rearrangement uses TRBV7-2 and TRBJ2-1; TRBD2 might be the D (5 bases). Germline CDR1 and CDR2: SGHTA and FQGNSA. The CDR3 runs to 13 residues. Trimming pared 1 base from V and 10 bases from J, leaving 11 bases between. The CDR3 protein is CASSLEASREQFF. CDR3 in DNA: TGTGCCAGCAGCTTAGAGGCTAGCAGGGAGCAGTTCTTC.

This chain uses TRBV10-3 with TRBJ2-3, with 7 nucleotides matching TRBD2. Germline V gene sequence: CDR1 ENHRY, CDR2 SYGVKD. The trim removed 11 bases at V and 0 bases at J, leaving 11 bases unmatched. The CDR3 is made up of 15 amino acids. CDR3: CAHGFGGGSTDTQYF. The CDR3 DNA reads as TGTGCCCACGGGTTTGGGGGGGGGAGCACAGATACGCAGTATTTT.

The chain links TRBV6-5 to TRBJ2-1; D may be TRBD2 (6 bases). The CDR3 totals 12 residues. V was clipped by 11 bases and J by 3 bases, with 11 bases between them. The germline V gene encodes CDR1 MNHEY and CDR2 SVGAGI. The CDR3 loop is CAAGNYYNEQFF. DNA for the CDR3: TGTGCCGCGGGAAATTACTACAATGAGCAGTTCTTC.

This chain uses TRBV19 with TRBJ2-1, with D possibly being TRBD2 (6 bases). Trimming removed 6 bases at V and 2 bases at J, with 20 bases between. Germline CDR1 and CDR2: LNHDA and SQIVND (reference sequence). The CDR3 covers 17 residues. In DNA form, the CDR3 reads TGTGCCAGTAGAAGGGCGGGGCGGACCTCTGCCTACAATGAGCAGTTCTTC. Translation: CASRRAGRTSAYNEQFF. Complete variable domain (other parts from reference TRBV19 and TRBJ2-1): DGGITQSPKYLFRKEGQNVTLSCEQNLNHDAMYWYRQDPGQGLRLIYYSQIVNDFQKGDIAEGYSVSREKKESFPLTVTSAQKNPTAFYLCASRRAGRTSAYNEQFFGPGTRLTVL.

The V call is TRBV5-1, the J call TRBJ2-7, with D possibly TRBD2 on 6 matching bases. Germline CDR1 and CDR2: SGHRS and YFSETQ. The V gene lost 0 bases and the J gene lost 3 bases, with 13 bases spanning the gap. The CDR3 consists of 15 residues. CDR3: CASSLAVAAFYEQYF. The CDR3 coding sequence is TGCGCCAGCAGCTTGGCGGTAGCGGCATTCTACGAGCAGTACTTC. Combining the CDR3 with reference TRBV5-1 and TRBJ2-7 gives the whole variable domain KAGVTQTPRYLIKTRGQQVTLSCSPISGHRSVSWYQQTPGQGLQFLFEYFSETQRNKGNFPGRFSGRQFSNSRSEMNVSTLELGDSALYLCASSLAVAAFYEQYFGPGTRLTVT.

The rearrangement uses TRBV4-1 and TRBJ2-1; 14 nucleotides match TRBD2. The J segment lost 4 bases and the V segment lost 1 base, leaving 12 bases of the junction unmatched. CDR1 is MGHRA, CDR2 YSYEKL, per germline. The CDR3 has 20 residues. DNA of the CDR3: TGCGCCAGCAGCCAAGCGCGAGGGACTAGCGGGGGAACATTGTACAATGAGCAGTTCTTC. It translates to CASSQARGTSGGTLYNEQFF.

V gene TRBV9 combines with J gene TRBJ1-2; D is unclear. V was cut by 0 bases and J by 1 base, with 13 bases left in between. Germline V gives CDR1 SGDLS, CDR2 YYNGEE. The CDR3 has 16 amino acids. The CDR3 sequence: CASSVDYGNSNYGYTF. In nucleotides, the CDR3 is TGTGCCAGCAGCGTAGATTACGGGAACAGTAACTATGGCTACACCTTC.

This CDR3 is CASSSTWGRTEAFF. In DNA form, the CDR3 reads TGTGCCAGCAGCTCTACTTGGGGGCGGACTGAAGCTTTCTTT. The rearrangement links TRBV3-1 (or the pseudogene TRBV3-2) to TRBJ1-1; possible D gene TRBD1, 6 bases. The CDR3 is made up of 14 amino acids. The germline CDR1 and CDR2 sequences are LGHDT and YNNKEL (reference sequence). Trimming took off 5 bases at V and 5 bases at J, with 15 bases between the two ends.

The rearrangement uses TRBV7-2 and TRBJ1-5, with D possibly TRBD1 on 5 matching bases. Germline CDR1 reads SGHTA; CDR2 reads FQGNSA. V was clipped by 4 bases and J by 1 base, with 8 bases between them. The CDR3 runs 14 residues. CDR3 in amino acids: CASSSRQSNQPQHF. In nucleotides, the CDR3 is TGTGCCAGCAGCTCCCGACAGAGCAATCAGCCCCAGCATTTT.

This clone was counted between two and nine times. The chain carries TRBV2 and TRBJ1-2; no firm D call. This CDR3 is built from 13 residues. Germline assignment: CDR1 SNHLY and CDR2 FYNNEI. V was clipped by 7 bases and J by 5 bases, with 14 bases between them. The CDR3 region has the DNA TGTGCCAGCAAGGAGGAGGTGCTGTATGGCTACACCTTC. Amino acids: CASKEEVLYGYTF. Together with reference TRBV2 and TRBJ1-2, the CDR3 gives the full variable domain: EPEVTQTPSHQVTQMGQEVILRCVPISNHLYFYWYRQILGQKVEFLVSFYNNEISEKSEIFDDQFSVERPDGSNFTLKIRSTKLEDSAMYFCASKEEVLYGYTFGSGTRLTVV.

This clone was seen just once. CDR3 bases: TGTGCCAGCAGCCCCCCAGGACAGGGCTATGGCTACACCTTC. This translates into CASSPPGQGYGYTF. The chain carries TRBV13 and TRBJ1-2; 8 nucleotides agree with TRBD1. The CDR3 loop spans 14 amino acids. V lost 5 bases, J lost 4 bases, and 6 bases stayed unmatched. From germline, CDR1 is PRHDT and CDR2 FYEKMQ (reference sequence).

The chain employs TRBV18 and TRBJ1-2, with D possibly matching TRBD1 (5 bases). CDR1 and CDR2 (germline): KGHSH, LQKENI. Deletions cut 2 bases from V and 0 bases from J, with 10 bases between. The CDR3 runs 15 residues. This CDR3 is CASSPVDTTNYGYTF. CDR3 in DNA: TGTGCCAGCTCACCAGTGGACACCACTAACTATGGCTACACCTTC.

The J gene is TRBJ1-3, the V gene TRBV2; 8 positions match TRBD1. The length of the CDR3 is 15 residues. CDR1 and CDR2 from the germline V gene are SNHLY and FYNNEI. The ends lost 6 bases at V and 2 bases at J; junction bases unmatched: 6. CDR3 loop: CASSPRTGTGNTIYF. DNA for the CDR3: TGTGCCAGCAGCCCTAGGACAGGGACTGGAAACACCATATATTTT.

The chain combines TRBV7-3 with TRBJ1-1; weak D call: TRBD1 (5 bases). The CDR3 runs 16 residues. Between the trimmed V and J ends, which lost 4 bases and 0 bases, there was a span of 15 bases. Germline-derived CDR1 and CDR2 are SGHTA and FQGTGA. In nucleotides, the CDR3 is TGTGCCAGCAGCTCTATTCAGGGCAGTATGAACACTGAAGCTTTCTTT. Its translation is CASSSIQGSMNTEAFF. The full variable domain, in which reference TRBV7-3 and TRBJ1-1 provide the parts outside the CDR3, is GAGVSQTPSNKVTEKGKYVELRCDPISGHTALYWYRQSLGQGPEFLIYFQGTGAADDSGLPNDRFFAVRPEGSVSTLKIQRTERGDSAVYLCASSSIQGSMNTEAFFGQGTRLTVV.

The chain carries TRBV7-2 and TRBJ1-5; D gene ambiguous. V was shortened by 5 bases and J by 0 bases, with 11 bases between the two germline ends. The CDR3 length is 15 residues. Per the germline V gene, CDR1 is SGHTA and CDR2 is FQGNSA. The CDR3 sequence: CASSPGILSNQPQHF. DNA of the CDR3: TGTGCCAGCAGCCCCGGGATACTTAGCAATCAGCCCCAGCATTTT.

V usage is TRBV29-1 and J usage is TRBJ2-5, with D unresolved. The CDR3 contains 11 residues. The germline gives CDR1 SQVTM, CDR2 ANQGSEA. Trimming removed 6 bases from V and 4 bases from J, with 9 bases in between. CDR3 nucleotide sequence: TGCAGCGTCCTAAACCCAGAGACCCAGTACTTC. Translating gives CSVLNPETQYF.

The chain links TRBV5-1 to TRBJ2-1; a possible D gene is TRBD1 (6 bases). Trimming took 4 bases from V and 9 from J, leaving 20 bases between them. Germline V lookup: CDR1 SGHRS, CDR2 YFSETQ. The CDR3 is 15 amino acids. Here the CDR3 DNA reads TGCGCCAGCAGCCCGGGACACGGTCAAGGGCTTGAGCAGTTCTTC. The encoded protein is CASSPGHGQGLEQFF.

The chain couples TRBV11-3 to TRBJ2-5; 9 bases match TRBD2. Germline loops: CDR1 SGHNT, CDR2 YENEEA. With V trimmed by 4 bases and J by 5 bases, 8 bases remained unmatched. The CDR3 spans 15 residues. CDR3 DNA: TGTGCCAGCAGCTCCCGGCGGGGGGGCCTCGAGACCCAGTACTTC. Protein: CASSSRRGGLETQYF.

J is TRBJ1-2 and V is TRBV6-5; perhaps TRBD1 as D (6 bases). CDR3 size: 12 residues. CDR1 and CDR2 (germline): MNHEY, SVGAGI. Trimming removed 6 bases at V and 8 bases at J, with 13 bases between. The CDR3 reads CASSNHRDGYTF. In DNA, the CDR3 is TGTGCCAGCAGCAACCACAGGGACGGCTACACCTTC.

This rearrangement joins TRBV7-6 to TRBJ2-2; possibly TRBD2 for D (6 bases). The CDR3 runs to 15 residues. Germline CDR1 SGHVS, CDR2 FNYEAQ. V gave up 0 bases and J gave up 4 bases, with 9 bases separating them. The CDR3 DNA is TGTGCCAGCAGCTTAGCGCCGGGGGTCACCGGGGAGCTGTTTTTT. This gives the protein CASSLAPGVTGELFF.